Included here is one T cell receptor (beta chain) sequence, with context. Antigen: not known. Sequencing was performed with immunoSEQ multiplex PCR; in TCRdb, only in-frame clones are kept and a portion is missing. The sample comprises around 140,000 clones, just under 95% of which are singletons, and over 1.5% rests with the top ten. CDR1 and CDR2 from the germline V gene are GTSNPN and SVGIG (reference sequence). The CDR3 sequence is 13 residues long. V shed 5 bases and J shed 2 bases, with 12 bases lying between them. The source of the sample is a study of T cell responses to AZD1222 COVID-19 vaccine. Study conclusions and caveats: Repertoire sampling happened only post peak T cell response.

J is TRBJ2-5 and V is TRBV30, with D possibly being TRBD1 (5 bases). The clonotype was recovered from an adult in good health. This sample comprised peripheral blood, obtained on day 0 of AZD1222 vaccination. CDR3 coding DNA: TGTGCCTGGGAAAAGGACATACAAGAGACCCAGTACTTC. This encodes CAWEKDIQETQYF.